The clone carrying this T cell receptor beta chain showed up many times. Its antigen is unidentified. The data belong to a study of regulatory T cells in long-lasting Graves disease. Time point here: newly diagnosed GD, antithyroid drugs for less than 3 months. The TCR library used RNA extracted from PBMCs. A blood draw put 8 to 10 milliliters of peripheral blood into EDTA tubes. Findings of the study overall: Favored usage of TRBV28, TRBJ1-2 and TRBJ2-5 was recorded in persistent disease.

Losses at the gene ends were 6 bases for V and 7 bases for J; bases not matched to a gene: 13. The CDR3 loop spans 15 amino acids. Germline V gene data show CDR1 as MNHEY and CDR2 as SMNVEV (reference sequence). The TCR beta library used iRepertoire HTBI primers with Arm-PCR amplification of CDR3. TCRdb ran MiXCR on the multiplex PCR reads and lists one entry per CDR3 protein. The sample carries about 460,000 distinct CDR3 sequences, 14% recorded once. The data were also submitted as part of a second study, on T cells in Graves' hyperthyroidism and ophthalmopathy.

The chain recombines TRBV27 with TRBJ2-7, with 9 nucleotides matching TRBD1. This clonotype was obtained from a woman aged 45-65 years with Graves disease. Sequenced here: peripheral blood mononuclear cells (PBMCs), sampled at new diagnosis, from a patient treated with antithyroid drugs. CDR3 DNA sequence: TGTGCCAGCAGGGGAGCCATTACAGGGGGCAGGGAGCAGTACTTC. Translating gives CASRGAITGGREQYF.